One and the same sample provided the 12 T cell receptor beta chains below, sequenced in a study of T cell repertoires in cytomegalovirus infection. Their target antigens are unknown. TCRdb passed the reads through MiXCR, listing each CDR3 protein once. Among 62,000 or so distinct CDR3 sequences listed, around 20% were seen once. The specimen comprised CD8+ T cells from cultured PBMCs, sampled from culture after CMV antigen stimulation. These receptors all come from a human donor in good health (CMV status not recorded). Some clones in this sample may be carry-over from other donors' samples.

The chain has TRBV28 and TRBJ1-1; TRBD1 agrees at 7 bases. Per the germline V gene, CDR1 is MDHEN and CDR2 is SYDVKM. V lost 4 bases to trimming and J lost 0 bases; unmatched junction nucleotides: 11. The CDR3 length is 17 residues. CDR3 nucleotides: TGTGCCAGCAGTTCGCCCCTCAGGGGGGACTTGAACACTGAAGCTTTCTTT. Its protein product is CASSSPLRGDLNTEAFF.

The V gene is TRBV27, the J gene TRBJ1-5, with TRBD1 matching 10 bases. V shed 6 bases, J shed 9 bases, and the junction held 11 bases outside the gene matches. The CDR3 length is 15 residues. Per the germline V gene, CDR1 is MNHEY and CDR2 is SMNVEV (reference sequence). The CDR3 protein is CASRVTWTGGGPQHF. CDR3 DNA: TGTGCCAGCAGGGTAACGTGGACAGGGGGAGGGCCCCAGCATTTT.

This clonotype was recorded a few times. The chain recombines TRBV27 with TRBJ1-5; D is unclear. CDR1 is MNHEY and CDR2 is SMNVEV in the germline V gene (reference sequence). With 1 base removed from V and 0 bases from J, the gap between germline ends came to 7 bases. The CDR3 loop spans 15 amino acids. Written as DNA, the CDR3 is TGTGCCAGCAGTTTATATCTTCATAGCAATCAGCCCCAGCATTTT. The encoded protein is CASSLYLHSNQPQHF.

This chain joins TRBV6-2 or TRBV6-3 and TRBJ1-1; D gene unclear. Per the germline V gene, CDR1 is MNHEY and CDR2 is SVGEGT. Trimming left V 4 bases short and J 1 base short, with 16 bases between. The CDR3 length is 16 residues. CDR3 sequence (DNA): TGTGCCAGCAGTTTACTGATCCCGAGGCCGAACACTGAAGCTTTCTTT. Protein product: CASSLLIPRPNTEAFF.

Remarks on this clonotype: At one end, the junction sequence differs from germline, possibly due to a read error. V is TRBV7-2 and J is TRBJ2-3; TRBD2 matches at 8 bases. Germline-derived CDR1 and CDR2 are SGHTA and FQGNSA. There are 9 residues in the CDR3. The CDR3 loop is CASSQRETF. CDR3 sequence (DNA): TGTGCCAGCAGCCAGCGGGAGACTTTT.

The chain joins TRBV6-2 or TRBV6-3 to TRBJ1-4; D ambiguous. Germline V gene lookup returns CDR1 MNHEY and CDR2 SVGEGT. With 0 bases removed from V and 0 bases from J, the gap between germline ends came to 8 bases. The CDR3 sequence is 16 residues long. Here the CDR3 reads CASSYSTAATNEKLFF. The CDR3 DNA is TGTGCCAGCAGTTACTCGACGGCAGCAACTAATGAAAAACTGTTTTTT.

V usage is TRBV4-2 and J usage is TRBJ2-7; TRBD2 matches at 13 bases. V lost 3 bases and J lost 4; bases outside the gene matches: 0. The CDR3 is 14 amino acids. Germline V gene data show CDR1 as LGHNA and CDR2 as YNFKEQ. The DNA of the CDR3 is TGTGCCAGCAGCCAGGGACTAGCGGGGTACGAGCAGTACTTC. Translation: CASSQGLAGYEQYF.

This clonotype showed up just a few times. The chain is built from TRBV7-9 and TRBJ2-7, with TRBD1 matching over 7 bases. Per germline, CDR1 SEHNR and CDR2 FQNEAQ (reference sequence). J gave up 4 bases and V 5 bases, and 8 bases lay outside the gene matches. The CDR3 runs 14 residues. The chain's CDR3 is CASSRRTGRYEQYF. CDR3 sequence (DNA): TGTGCCAGCAGCCGACGGACAGGCCGGTACGAGCAGTACTTC.

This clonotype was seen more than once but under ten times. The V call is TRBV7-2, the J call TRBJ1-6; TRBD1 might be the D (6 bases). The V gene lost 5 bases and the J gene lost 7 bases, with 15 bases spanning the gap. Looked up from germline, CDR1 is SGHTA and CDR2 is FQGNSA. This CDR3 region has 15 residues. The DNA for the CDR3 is TGTGCCAGCAGCGTCTTGGCAGGGGCAAATTCACCCCTCCACTTT. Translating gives CASSVLAGANSPLHF. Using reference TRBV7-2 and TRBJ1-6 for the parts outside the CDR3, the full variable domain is GAGVSQSPSNKVTEKGKDVELRCDPISGHTALYWYRQSLGQGLEFLIYFQGNSAPDKSGLPSDRFSAERTGGSVSTLTIQRTQQEDSAVYLCASSVLAGANSPLHFGNGTRLTVT.

CDR3 residues: CSASDRGLPNYGYTF. CDR3 DNA: TGCAGTGCTAGTGACAGGGGATTGCCAAACTATGGCTACACCTTC. The chain combines TRBV20-1 with TRBJ1-2, with 8 nucleotides matching TRBD1. The CDR3 runs to 15 residues. Trimming removed 3 bases from V and 2 bases from J; junction bases left unmatched: 8. CDR1 and CDR2 (germline): DFQATT, SNEGSKA (reference sequence).

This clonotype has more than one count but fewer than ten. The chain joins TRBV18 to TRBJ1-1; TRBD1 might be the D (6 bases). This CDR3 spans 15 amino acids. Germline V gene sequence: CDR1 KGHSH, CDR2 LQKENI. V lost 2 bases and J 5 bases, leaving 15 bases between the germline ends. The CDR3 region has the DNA TGTGCCAGCTCACCAGTACAGGGAGGGAGGACTGAAGCTTTCTTT. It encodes CASSPVQGGRTEAFF.

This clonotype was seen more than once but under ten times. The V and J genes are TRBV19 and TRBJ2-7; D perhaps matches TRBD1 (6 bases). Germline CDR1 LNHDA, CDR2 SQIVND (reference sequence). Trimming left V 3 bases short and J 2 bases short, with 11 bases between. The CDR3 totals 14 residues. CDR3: CASSIGDITYEQYF. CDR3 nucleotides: TGTGCCAGTAGTATCGGGGACATCACCTACGAGCAGTACTTC.